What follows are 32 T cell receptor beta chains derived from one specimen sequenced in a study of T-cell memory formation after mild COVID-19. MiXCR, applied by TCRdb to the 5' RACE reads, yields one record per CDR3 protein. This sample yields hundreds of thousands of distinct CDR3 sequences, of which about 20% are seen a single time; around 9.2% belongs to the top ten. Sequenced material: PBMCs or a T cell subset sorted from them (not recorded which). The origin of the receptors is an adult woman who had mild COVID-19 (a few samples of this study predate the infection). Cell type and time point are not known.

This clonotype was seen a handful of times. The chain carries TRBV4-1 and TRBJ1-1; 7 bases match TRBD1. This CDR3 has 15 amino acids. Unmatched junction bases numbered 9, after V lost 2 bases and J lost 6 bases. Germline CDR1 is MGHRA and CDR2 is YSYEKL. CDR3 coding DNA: TGCGCCAGCAGCCAAAAGACAGGGTCTCCTTCTGAAGCTTTCTTT. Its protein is CASSQKTGSPSEAFF.

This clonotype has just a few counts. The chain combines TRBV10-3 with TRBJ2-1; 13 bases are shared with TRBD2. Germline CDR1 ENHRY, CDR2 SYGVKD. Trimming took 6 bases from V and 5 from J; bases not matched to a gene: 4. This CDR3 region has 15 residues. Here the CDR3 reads CAISELAGGHNEQFF. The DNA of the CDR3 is TGTGCCATCAGCGAACTAGCGGGGGGGCACAATGAGCAGTTCTTC.

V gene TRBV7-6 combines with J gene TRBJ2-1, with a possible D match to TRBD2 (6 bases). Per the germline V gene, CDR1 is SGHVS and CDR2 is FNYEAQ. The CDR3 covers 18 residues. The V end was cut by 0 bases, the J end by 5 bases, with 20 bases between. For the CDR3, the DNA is TGTGCCAGCAGCTTAGCGTGGTGGCGGGGAAATCCGAACAATGAGCAGTTCTTC. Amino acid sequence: CASSLAWWRGNPNNEQFF.

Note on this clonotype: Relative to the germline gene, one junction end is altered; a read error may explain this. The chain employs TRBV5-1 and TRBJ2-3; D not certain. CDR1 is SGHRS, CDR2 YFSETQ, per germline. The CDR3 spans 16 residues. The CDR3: CSSSLDGVSSTDTQYF. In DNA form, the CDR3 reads TGCTCCAGCAGCTTGGACGGAGTTTCTAGCACAGATACGCAGTATTTT.

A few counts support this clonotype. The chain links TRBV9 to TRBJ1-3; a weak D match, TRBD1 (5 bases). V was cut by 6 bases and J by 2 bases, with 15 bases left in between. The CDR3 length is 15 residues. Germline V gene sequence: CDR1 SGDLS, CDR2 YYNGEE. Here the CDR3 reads CASTEDGQAGNTIYF. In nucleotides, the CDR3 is TGTGCCAGCACCGAAGACGGACAAGCTGGAAACACCATATATTTT. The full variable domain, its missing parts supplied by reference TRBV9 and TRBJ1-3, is DSGVTQTPKHLITATGQRVTLRCSPRSGDLSVYWYQQSLDQGLQFLIQYYNGEERAKGNILERFSAQQFPDLHSELNLSSLELGDSALYFCASTEDGQAGNTIYFGEGSWLTVV.

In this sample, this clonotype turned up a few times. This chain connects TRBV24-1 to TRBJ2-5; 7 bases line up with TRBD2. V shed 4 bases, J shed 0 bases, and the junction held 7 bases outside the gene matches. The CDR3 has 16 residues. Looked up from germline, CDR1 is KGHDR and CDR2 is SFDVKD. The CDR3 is CATSDAAGADQETQYF. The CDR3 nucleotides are TGTGCCACCAGTGACGCTGCGGGAGCGGACCAAGAGACCCAGTACTTC.

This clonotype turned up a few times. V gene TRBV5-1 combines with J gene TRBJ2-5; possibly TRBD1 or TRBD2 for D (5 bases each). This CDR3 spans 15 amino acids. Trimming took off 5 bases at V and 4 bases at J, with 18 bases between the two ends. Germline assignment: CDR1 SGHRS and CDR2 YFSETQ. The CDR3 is CASRDWGRSVETQYF. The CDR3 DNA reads TGCGCCAGCAGGGATTGGGGACGGAGTGTAGAGACCCAGTACTTC.

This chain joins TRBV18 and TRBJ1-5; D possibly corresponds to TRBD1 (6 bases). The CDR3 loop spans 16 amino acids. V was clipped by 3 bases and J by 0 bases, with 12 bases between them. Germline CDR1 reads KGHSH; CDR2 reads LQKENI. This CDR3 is CASSPPGAGSNQPQHF. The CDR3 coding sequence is TGTGCCAGCTCACCTCCAGGGGCAGGTAGCAATCAGCCCCAGCATTTT. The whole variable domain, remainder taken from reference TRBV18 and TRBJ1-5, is NAGVMQNPRHLVRRRGQEARLRCSPMKGHSHVYWYRQLPEEGLKFMVYLQKENIIDESGMPKERFSAEFPKEGPSILRIQQVVRGDSAAYFCASSPPGAGSNQPQHFGDGTRLSIL.

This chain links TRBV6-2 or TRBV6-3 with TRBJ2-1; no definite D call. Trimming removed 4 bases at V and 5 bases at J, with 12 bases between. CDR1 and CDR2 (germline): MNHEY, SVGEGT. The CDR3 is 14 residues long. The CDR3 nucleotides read TGTGCCAGCAGTTTGACTGGAATAAACAATGAGCAGTTCTTC. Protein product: CASSLTGINNEQFF.

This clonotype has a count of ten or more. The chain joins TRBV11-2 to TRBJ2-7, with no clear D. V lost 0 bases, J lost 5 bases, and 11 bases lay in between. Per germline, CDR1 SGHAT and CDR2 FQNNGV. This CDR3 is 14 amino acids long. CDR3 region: CASSLEPNGHEQYF. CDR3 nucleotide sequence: TGTGCCAGCAGCTTAGAGCCGAACGGCCACGAGCAGTACTTC.

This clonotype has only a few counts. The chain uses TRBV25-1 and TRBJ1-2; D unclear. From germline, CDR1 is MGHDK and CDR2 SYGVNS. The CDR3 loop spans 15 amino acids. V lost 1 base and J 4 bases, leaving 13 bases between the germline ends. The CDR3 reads CASSESPQSAYGYTF. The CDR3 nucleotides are TGTGCCAGCAGTGAATCGCCCCAATCCGCCTATGGCTACACCTTC.

The CDR3 bases are TGCGCCAGCCAGGGGCCGGTCTACAATGAGCAGTTCTTC. This sequence encodes CASQGPVYNEQFF. The genes are TRBV4-1 and TRBJ2-1; D is perhaps TRBD1 (6 bases). Deletions cut 8 bases from V and 3 bases from J, with 11 bases between. CDR3 length: 13 residues. Germline CDR1 MGHRA, CDR2 YSYEKL.

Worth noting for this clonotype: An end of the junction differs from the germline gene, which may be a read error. CDR3 in amino acids: CARSLSLGVAYEQYF. CDR3 in DNA: TGTGCCAGGAGCTTGTCGCTGGGAGTCGCCTACGAGCAGTACTTC. This sequence joins TRBV5-6 and TRBJ2-7; perhaps TRBD2 as D (5 bases). The V gene's germline CDR1 is SGHDT and CDR2 YYEEEE. The CDR3 extends over 15 amino acids.

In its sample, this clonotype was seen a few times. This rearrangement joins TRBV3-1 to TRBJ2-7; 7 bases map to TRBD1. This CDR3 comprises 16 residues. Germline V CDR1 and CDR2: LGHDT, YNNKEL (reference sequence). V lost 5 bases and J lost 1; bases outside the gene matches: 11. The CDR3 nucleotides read TGTGCCAGCAGCAATAACTACAGGGGCCATTCCTACGAGCAGTACTTC. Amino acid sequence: CASSNNYRGHSYEQYF.

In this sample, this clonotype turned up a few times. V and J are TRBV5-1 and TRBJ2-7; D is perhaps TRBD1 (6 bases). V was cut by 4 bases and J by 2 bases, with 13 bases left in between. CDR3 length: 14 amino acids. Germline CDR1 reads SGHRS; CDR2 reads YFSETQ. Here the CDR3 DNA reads TGCGCCAGCAGCACCCGGGACACTACCTACGAGCAGTACTTC. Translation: CASSTRDTTYEQYF.

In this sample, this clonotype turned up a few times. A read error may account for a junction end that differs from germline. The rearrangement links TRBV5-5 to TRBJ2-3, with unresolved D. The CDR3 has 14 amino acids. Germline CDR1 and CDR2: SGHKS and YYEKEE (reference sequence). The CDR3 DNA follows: TGTGCCAGCAGCTCCGAATGGGGTGCTGATAGGCAGTATTTT. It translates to CASSSEWGADRQYF.

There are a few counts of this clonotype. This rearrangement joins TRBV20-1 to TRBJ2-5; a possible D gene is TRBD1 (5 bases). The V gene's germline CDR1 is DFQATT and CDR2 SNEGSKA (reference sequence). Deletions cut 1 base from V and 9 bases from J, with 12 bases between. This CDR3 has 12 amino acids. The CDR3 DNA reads TGCAGTGCTAGAGGACAGCCCTCACCCCAGTACTTC. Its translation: CSARGQPSPQYF.

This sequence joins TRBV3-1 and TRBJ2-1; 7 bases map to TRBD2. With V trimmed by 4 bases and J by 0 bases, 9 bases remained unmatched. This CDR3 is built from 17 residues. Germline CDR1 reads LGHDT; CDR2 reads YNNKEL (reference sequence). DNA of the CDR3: TGTGCCAGCAGCCTAGGATGGGGGGGATACTCCTACAATGAGCAGTTCTTC. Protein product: CASSLGWGGYSYNEQFF.

CDR3 region: CASSLIGGDTEAFF. The CDR3 nucleotides read TGTGCCAGCAGCCTCATTGGGGGGGACACTGAAGCTTTCTTT. The chain recombines TRBV13 with TRBJ1-1, with D possibly being TRBD1 (5 bases). Trimming removed 5 bases at V and 3 bases at J, with 13 bases between. The CDR3 totals 14 residues. Germline lookup yields CDR1 PRHDT and CDR2 FYEKMQ (reference sequence).

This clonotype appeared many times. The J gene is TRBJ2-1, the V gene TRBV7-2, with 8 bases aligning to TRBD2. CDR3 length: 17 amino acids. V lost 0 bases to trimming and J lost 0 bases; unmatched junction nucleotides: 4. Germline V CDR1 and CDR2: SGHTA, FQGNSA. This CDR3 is CASSLAPGLGSYNEQFF. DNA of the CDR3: TGTGCCAGCAGCTTAGCGCCGGGACTAGGCTCCTACAATGAGCAGTTCTTC.

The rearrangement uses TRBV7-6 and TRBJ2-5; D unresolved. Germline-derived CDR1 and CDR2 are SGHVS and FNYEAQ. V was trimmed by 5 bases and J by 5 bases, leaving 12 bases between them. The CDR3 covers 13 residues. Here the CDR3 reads CASSLLRGETQYF. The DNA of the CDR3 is TGTGCCAGCAGCCTACTGAGAGGCGAGACCCAGTACTTC. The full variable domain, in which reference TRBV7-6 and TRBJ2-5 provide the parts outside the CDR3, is GAGVSQSPRYKVTKRGQDVALRCDPISGHVSLYWYRQALGQGPEFLTYFNYEAQQDKSGLPNDRFSAERPEGSISTLTIQRTEQRDSAMYRCASSLLRGETQYFGPGTRLLVL.

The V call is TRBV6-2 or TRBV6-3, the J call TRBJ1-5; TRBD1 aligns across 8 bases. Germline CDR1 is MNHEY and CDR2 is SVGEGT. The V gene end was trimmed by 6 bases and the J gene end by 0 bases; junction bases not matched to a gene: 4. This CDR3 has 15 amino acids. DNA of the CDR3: TGTGCCAGCAGACTGACAGGGGTTAGCAATCAGCCCCAGCATTTT. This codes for CASRLTGVSNQPQHF.

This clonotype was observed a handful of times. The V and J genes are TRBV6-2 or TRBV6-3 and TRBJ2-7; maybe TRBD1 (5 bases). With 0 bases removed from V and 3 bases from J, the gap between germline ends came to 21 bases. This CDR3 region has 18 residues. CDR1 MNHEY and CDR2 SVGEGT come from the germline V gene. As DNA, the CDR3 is TGTGCCAGCAGTTACTCACACACAGGAAAATCGATGGACTACGAGCAGTACTTC. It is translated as CASSYSHTGKSMDYEQYF.

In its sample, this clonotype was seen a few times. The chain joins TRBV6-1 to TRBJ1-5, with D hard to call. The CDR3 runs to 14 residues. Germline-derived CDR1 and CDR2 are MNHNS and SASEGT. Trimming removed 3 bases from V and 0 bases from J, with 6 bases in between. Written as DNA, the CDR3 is TGTGCCAGCAGTGACTTATATAGCAATCAGCCCCAGCATTTT. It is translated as CASSDLYSNQPQHF.

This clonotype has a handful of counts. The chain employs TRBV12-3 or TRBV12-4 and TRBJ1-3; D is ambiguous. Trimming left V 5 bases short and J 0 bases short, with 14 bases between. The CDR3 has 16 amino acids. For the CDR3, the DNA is TGTGCCAGCAGTCCGAGCACGGGGAGCTCTGGAAACACCATATATTTT. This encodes CASSPSTGSSGNTIYF.

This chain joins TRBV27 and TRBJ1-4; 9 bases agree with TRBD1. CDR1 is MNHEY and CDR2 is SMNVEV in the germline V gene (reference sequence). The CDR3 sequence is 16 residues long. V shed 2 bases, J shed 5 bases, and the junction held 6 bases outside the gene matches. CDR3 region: CASSLGEGQGNEKLFF. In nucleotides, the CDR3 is TGTGCCAGCAGTTTAGGAGAAGGACAGGGGAATGAAAAACTGTTTTTT.

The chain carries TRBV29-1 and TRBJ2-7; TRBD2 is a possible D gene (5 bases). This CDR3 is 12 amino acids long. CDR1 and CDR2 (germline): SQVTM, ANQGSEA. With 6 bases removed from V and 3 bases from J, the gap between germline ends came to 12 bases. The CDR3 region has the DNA TGCAGCGTGCGGGCACCTCTCTACGAGCAGTACTTC. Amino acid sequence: CSVRAPLYEQYF.

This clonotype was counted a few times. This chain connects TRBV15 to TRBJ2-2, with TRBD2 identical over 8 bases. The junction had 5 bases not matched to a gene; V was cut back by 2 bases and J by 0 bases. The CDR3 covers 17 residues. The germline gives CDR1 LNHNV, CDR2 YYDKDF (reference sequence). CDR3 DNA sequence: TGTGCCACCAGCAGAACTCCGGGACTAGCGAACACCGGGGAGCTGTTTTTT. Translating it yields CATSRTPGLANTGELFF.

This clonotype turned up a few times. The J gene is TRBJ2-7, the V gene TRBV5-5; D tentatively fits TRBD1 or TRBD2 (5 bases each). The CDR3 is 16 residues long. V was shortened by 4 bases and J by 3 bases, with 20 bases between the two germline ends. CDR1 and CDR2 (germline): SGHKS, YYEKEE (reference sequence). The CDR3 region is CASSRGYSGQGYEQYF. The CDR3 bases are TGTGCCAGCAGCCGCGGGTATTCAGGCCAGGGCTACGAGCAGTACTTC.

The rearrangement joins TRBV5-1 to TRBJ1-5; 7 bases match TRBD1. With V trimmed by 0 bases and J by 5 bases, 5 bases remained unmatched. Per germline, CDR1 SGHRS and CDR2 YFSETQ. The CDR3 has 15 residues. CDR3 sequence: CASSLGDRDYQPQHF. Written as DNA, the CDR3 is TGCGCCAGCAGCTTGGGAGACAGGGACTATCAGCCCCAGCATTTT. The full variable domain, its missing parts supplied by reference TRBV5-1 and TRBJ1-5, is KAGVTQTPRYLIKTRGQQVTLSCSPISGHRSVSWYQQTPGQGLQFLFEYFSETQRNKGNFPGRFSGRQFSNSRSEMNVSTLELGDSALYLCASSLGDRDYQPQHFGDGTRLSIL.

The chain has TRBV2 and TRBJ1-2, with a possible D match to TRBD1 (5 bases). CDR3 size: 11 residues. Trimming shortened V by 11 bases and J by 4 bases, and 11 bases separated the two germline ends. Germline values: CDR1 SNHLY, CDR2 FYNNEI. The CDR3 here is CASWGIYGYTF. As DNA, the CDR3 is TGTGCCTCGTGGGGGATCTATGGCTACACCTTC.

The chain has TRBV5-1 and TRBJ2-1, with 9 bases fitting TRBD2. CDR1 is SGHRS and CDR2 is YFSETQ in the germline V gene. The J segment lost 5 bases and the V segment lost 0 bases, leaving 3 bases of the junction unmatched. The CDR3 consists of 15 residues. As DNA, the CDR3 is TGCGCCAGCAGCTTGGCCCTAGCGGGGAACAATGAGCAGTTCTTC. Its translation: CASSLALAGNNEQFF. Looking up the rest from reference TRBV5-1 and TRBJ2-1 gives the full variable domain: KAGVTQTPRYLIKTRGQQVTLSCSPISGHRSVSWYQQTPGQGLQFLFEYFSETQRNKGNFPGRFSGRQFSNSRSEMNVSTLELGDSALYLCASSLALAGNNEQFFGPGTRLTVL.